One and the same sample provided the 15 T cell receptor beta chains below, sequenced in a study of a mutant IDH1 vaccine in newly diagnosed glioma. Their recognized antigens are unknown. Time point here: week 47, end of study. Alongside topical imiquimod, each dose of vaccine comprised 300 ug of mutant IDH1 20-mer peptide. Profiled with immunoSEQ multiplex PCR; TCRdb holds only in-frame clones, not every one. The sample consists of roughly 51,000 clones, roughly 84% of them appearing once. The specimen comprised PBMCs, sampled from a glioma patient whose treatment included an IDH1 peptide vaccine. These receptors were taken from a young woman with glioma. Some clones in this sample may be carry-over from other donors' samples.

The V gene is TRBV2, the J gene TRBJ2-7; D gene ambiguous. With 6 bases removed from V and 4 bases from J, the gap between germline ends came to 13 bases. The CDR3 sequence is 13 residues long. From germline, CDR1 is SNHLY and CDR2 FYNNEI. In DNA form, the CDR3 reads TGTGCCAGCAGAGAGAGCCAGGATTACGAGCAGTACTTC. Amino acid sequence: CASRESQDYEQYF.

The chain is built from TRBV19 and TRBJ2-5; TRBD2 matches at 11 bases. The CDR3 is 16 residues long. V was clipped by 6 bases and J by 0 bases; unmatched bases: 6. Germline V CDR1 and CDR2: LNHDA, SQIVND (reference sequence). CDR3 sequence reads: CASRAQLAGDQETQYF. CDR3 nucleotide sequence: TGTGCCAGTAGGGCCCAACTAGCGGGGGACCAAGAGACCCAGTACTTC.

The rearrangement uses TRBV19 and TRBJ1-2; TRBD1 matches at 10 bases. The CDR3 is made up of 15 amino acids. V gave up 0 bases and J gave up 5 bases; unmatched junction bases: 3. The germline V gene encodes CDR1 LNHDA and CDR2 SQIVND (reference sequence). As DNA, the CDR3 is TGTGCCAGTAGTATAGAAGGGGACAGGGGATATGGCTACACCTTC. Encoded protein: CASSIEGDRGYGYTF. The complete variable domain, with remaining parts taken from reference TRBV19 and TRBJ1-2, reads DGGITQSPKYLFRKEGQNVTLSCEQNLNHDAMYWYRQDPGQGLRLIYYSQIVNDFQKGDIAEGYSVSREKKESFPLTVTSAQKNPTAFYLCASSIEGDRGYGYTFGSGTRLTVV.

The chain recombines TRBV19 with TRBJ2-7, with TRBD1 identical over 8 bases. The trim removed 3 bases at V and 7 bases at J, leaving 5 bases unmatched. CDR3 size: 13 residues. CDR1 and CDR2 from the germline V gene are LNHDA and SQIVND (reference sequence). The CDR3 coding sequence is TGTGCCAGTAGTATGGTACAGGGGGAAGAGCAGTACTTC. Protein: CASSMVQGEEQYF.

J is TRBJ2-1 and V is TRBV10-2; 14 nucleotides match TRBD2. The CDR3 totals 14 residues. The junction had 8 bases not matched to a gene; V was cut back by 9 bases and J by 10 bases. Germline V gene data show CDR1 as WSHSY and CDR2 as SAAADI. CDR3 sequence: CASTTSGRAEEQFF. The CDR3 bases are TGCGCCAGTACGACTAGCGGGAGGGCCGAGGAGCAGTTCTTC.

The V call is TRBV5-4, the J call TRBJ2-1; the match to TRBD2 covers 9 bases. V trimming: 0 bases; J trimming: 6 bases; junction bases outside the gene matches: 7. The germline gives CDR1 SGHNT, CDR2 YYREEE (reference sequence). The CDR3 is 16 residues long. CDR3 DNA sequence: TGTGCCAGCAGCTTGGCGTTAGCGGGAGTGGGCAATGAGCAGTTCTTC. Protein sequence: CASSLALAGVGNEQFF.

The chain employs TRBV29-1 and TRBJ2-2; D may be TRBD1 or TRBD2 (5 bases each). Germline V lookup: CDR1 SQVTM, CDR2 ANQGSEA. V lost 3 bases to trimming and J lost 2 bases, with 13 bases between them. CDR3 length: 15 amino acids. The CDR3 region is CSVEEAGINTGELFF. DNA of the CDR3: TGCAGCGTTGAGGAGGCAGGGATAAACACCGGGGAGCTGTTTTTT.

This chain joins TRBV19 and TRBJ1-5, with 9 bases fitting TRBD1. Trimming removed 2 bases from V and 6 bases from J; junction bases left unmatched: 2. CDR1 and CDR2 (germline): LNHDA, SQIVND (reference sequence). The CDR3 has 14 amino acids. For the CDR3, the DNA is TGTGCCAGTAGTATATCGGACAGGGGTCAGCCCCAGCATTTT. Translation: CASSISDRGQPQHF.

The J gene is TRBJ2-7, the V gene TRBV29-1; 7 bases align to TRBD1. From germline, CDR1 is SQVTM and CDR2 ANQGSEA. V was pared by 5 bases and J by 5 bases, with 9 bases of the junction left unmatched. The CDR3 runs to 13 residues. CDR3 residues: CSVIQGVEDEQYF. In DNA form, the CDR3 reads TGCAGCGTTATCCAGGGGGTGGAGGACGAGCAGTACTTC.

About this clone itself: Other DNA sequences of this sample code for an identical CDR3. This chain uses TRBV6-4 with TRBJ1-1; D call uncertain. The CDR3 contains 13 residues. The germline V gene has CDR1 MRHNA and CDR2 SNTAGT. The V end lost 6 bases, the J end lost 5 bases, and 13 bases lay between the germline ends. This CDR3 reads CASSSGPGTEAFF. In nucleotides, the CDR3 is TGTGCCAGCAGCAGTGGGCCGGGAACTGAAGCTTTCTTT.

CDR3 in DNA: TGTGCCAGCAGCTTTCTCGACTCTCCCTACGAGCAGTACTTC. It is translated as CASSFLDSPYEQYF. The chain combines TRBV5-6 with TRBJ2-7; no firm D call. Germline loops: CDR1 SGHDT, CDR2 YYEEEE. V lost 2 bases and J 2 bases, leaving 11 bases between the germline ends. CDR3 length: 14 residues. Based on the CDR3 plus reference TRBV5-6 and TRBJ2-7, the full variable domain is DAGVTQSPTHLIKTRGQQVTLRCSPKSGHDTVSWYQQALGQGPQFIFQYYEEEERQRGNFPDRFSGHQFPNYSSELNVNALLLGDSALYLCASSFLDSPYEQYFGPGTRLTVT.

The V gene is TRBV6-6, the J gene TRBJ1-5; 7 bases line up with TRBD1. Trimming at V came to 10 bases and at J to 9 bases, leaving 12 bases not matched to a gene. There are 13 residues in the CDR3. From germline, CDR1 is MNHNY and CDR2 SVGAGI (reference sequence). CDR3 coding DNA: TGTGCCACCGGGGACAGCTTAAGACCGCCCCAGCATTTT. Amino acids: CATGDSLRPPQHF.

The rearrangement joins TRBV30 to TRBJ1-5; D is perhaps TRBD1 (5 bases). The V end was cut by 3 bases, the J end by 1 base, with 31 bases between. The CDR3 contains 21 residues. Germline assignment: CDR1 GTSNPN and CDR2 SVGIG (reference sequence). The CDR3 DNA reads TGTGCCTGGAGCGGGCCCAGGGAAAAGACCACCCTATTAGAGAGCAATCAGCCCCAGCATTTT. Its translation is CAWSGPREKTTLLESNQPQHF.

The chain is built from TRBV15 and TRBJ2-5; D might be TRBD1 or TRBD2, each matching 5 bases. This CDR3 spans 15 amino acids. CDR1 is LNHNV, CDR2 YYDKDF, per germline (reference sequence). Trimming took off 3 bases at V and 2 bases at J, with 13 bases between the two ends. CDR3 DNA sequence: TGTGCCACCAGCAGCGACTTGGGGGTTCAAGAGACCCAGTACTTC. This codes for CATSSDLGVQETQYF.

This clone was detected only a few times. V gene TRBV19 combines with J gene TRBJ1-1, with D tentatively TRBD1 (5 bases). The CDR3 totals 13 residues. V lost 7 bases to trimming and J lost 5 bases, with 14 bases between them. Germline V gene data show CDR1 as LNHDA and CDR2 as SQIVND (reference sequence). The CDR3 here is CASTSSKGTEAFF. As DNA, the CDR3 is TGTGCCAGTACCTCCTCTAAGGGGACTGAAGCTTTCTTT.